This T cell receptor (beta chain) was profiled in a study of T cell changes during pregnancy in multiple sclerosis. The method was immunoSEQ multiplex PCR; TCRdb's version includes in-frame clones alone and lacks a portion of them. This table has 40,000 or so clones, approximately 90% appearing once. The CDR3 sequence is 15 residues long. The V gene's germline CDR1 is LNHDA and CDR2 SQIVND (reference sequence). V was pared by 3 bases and J by 2 bases, with 5 bases of the junction left unmatched. This material consisted of CD4+ T cells from peripheral blood mononuclear cells, taken in the third trimester of pregnancy. V usage is TRBV19 and J usage is TRBJ2-5; 8 bases fit TRBD1. The origin of this receptor is a female donor in good health, enrolled as a control in a pregnancy study. CDR3 DNA: TGTGCCAGTAGTATTGGGACAGGTAGACAAGAGACCCAGTACTTC. Its translation is CASSIGTGRQETQYF.